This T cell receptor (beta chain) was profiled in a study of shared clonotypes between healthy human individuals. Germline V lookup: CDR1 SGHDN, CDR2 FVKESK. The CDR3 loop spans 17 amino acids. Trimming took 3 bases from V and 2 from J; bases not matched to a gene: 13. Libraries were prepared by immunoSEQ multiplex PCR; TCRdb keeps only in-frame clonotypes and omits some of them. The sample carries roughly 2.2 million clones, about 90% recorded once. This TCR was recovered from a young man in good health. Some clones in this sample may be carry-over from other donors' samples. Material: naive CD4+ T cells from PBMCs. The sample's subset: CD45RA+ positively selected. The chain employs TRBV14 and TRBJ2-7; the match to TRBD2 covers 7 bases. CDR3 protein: CASSQGISGYFTYEQYF. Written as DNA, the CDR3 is TGTGCCAGCAGCCAGGGCATTAGCGGGTACTTCACCTACGAGCAGTACTTC.